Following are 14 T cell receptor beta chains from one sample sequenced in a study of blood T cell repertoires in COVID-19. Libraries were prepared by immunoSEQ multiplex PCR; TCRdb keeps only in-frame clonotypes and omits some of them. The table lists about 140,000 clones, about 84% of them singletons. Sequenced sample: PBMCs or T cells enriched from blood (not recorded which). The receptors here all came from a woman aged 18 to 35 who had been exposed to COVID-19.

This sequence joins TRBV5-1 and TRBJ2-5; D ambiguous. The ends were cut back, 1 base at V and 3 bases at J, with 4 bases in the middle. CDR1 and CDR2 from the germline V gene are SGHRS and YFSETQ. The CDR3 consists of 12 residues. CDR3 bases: TGCGCCAGCAGCTTGCCCGAAGAGACCCAGTACTTC. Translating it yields CASSLPEETQYF.

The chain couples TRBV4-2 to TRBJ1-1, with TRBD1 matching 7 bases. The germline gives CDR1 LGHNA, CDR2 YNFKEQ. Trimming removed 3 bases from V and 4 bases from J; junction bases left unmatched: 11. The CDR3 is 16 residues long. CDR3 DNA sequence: TGTGCCAGCAGCCACCCTGGCGAGGGGGCGGGCACTGAAGCTTTCTTT. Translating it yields CASSHPGEGAGTEAFF.

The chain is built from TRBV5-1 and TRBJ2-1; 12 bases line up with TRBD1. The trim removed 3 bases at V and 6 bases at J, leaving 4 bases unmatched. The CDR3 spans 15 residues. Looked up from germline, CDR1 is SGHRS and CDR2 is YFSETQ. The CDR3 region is CASSSGQGAFNEQFF. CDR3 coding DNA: TGCGCCAGCAGCTCGGGACAGGGGGCTTTCAATGAGCAGTTCTTC. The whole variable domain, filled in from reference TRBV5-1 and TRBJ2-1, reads KAGVTQTPRYLIKTRGQQVTLSCSPISGHRSVSWYQQTPGQGLQFLFEYFSETQRNKGNFPGRFSGRQFSNSRSEMNVSTLELGDSALYLCASSSGQGAFNEQFFGPGTRLTVL.

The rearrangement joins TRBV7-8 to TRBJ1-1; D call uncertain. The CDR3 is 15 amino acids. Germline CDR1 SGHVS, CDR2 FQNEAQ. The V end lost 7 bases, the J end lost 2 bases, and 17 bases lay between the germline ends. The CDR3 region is CASTPSGTANTEAFF. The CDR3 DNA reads TGTGCCAGCACCCCGTCGGGAACAGCCAACACTGAAGCTTTCTTT.

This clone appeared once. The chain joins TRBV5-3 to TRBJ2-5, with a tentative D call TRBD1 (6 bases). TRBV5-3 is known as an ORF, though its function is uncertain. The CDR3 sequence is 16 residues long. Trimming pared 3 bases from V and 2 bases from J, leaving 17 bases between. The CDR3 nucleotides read TGTGCCAGAAGCTCTAGCCCCAGGGGTTGGCAAGAGACCCAGTACTTC. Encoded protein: CARSSSPRGWQETQYF.

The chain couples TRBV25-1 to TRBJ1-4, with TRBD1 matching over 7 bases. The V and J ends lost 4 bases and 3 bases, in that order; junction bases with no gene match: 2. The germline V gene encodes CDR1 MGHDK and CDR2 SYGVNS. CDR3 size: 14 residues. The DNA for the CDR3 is TGTGCCAGCAGTGTACAGGGGCCTAATGAAAAACTGTTTTTT. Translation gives CASSVQGPNEKLFF.

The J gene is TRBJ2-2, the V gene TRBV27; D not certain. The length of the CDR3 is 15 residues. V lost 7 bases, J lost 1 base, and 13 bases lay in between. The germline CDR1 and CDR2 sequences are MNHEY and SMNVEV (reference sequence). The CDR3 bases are TGTGCCAGCACGCTACCAGGCAAGAACACCGGGGAGCTGTTTTTT. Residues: CASTLPGKNTGELFF.

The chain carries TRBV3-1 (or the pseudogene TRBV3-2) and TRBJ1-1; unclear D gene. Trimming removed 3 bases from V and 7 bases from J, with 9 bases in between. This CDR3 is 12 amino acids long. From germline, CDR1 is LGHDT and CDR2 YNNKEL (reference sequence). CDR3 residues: CASSQPAGEAFF. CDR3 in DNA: TGTGCCAGCAGCCAGCCCGCGGGTGAAGCTTTCTTT.

CDR3 in amino acids: CASSDSEVNQPQHF. As DNA, the CDR3 is TGTGCCAGCAGTGACTCAGAAGTTAATCAGCCCCAGCATTTT. The J gene is TRBJ1-5, the V gene TRBV2; no firm D call. This CDR3 comprises 14 residues. Germline V lookup: CDR1 SNHLY, CDR2 FYNNEI. Trimming pared 3 bases from V and 4 bases from J, leaving 10 bases between.

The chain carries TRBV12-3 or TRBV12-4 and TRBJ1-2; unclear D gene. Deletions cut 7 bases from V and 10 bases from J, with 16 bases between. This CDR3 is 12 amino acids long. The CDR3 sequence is CASKERRSDYTF. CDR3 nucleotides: TGTGCCAGCAAGGAGCGGCGGAGTGACTACACCTTC.

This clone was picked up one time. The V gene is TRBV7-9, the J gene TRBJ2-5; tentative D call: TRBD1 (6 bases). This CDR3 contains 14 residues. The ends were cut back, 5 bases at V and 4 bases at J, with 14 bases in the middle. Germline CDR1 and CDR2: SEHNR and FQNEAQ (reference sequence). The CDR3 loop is CASSHRDTPETQYF. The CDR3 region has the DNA TGTGCCAGCAGCCATCGGGACACACCAGAGACCCAGTACTTC.

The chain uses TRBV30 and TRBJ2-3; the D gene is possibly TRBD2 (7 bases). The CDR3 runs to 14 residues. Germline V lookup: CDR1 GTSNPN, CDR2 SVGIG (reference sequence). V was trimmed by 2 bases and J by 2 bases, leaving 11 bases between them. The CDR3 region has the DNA TGTGCCTGGAGTAGGGGGGGAGCCACAGATACGCAGTATTTT. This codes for CAWSRGGATDTQYF.

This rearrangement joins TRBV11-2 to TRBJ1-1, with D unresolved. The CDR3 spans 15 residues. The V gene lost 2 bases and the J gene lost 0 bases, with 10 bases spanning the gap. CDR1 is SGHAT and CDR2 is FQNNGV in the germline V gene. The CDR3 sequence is CASSLTKHMNTEAFF. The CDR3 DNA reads TGTGCCAGCAGCTTAACCAAACACATGAACACTGAAGCTTTCTTT.

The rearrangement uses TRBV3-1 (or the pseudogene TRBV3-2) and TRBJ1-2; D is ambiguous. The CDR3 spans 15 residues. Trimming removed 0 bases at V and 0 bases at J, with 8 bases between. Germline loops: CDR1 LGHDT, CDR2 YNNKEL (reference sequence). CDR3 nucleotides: TGTGCCAGCAGCCAAGAGACGGGAGCTAACTATGGCTACACCTTC. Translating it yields CASSQETGANYGYTF.